Here is one TCR beta chain with its context. Its antigen remains unknown. In the authors' methods: ImmunoSEQ only sent back junction sequences with no quality scores, so filtering was done differently. Here immunoSEQ multiplex PCR was the method, and the copy in TCRdb shows in-frame clones only, minus some. Clonal size and the V and J genes are those of that table, whereas D and trimming came from the DNA. The sample holds 110,000 or so clones, about 70% seen once. V was cut by 0 bases and J by 3 bases, with 9 bases left in between. This CDR3 region has 15 residues. From germline, CDR1 is MGHRA and CDR2 YSYEKL. The data were obtained in a study of shared clonotypes between healthy human individuals. General study findings and limits: It was the few donors that limited the genetic and exposure-history diversity represented.

Healthy HIV-negative adults with no recent acute infections or vaccinations were recruited as donors. Sequencing was done on a sample of memory CD8+ T cells sorted from blood. Subset indicated: CD45RO+ cells pooled with CCR7-negative TemRA cells. This TCR was recovered from a woman aged 25 to 39 in good health. The V and J genes are TRBV4-1 and TRBJ2-1, with a possible D match to TRBD1 (6 bases). CDR3 in amino acids: CASSQDQGNYNEQFF. The CDR3 DNA reads TGCGCCAGCAGCCAAGACCAGGGGAACTACAATGAGCAGTTCTTC.